This T cell receptor beta chain was captured by sequencing in a study of cytomegalovirus exposure and HLA in healthy donors. The V end lost 1 base, the J end lost 7 bases, and 11 bases lay between the germline ends. The CDR3 sequence is 15 residues long. Germline V gene sequence: CDR1 LGHNA, CDR2 YSLEER. Points on this clone: Its antigen is undetermined.

Method: immunoSEQ multiplex PCR; TCRdb's copy keeps in-frame clones and lacks some. The sample holds about 220,000 clones; around nine tenths are singletons and the top ten take about 2.8%. Overall study findings and caveats: Associated with cytomegalovirus, according to the listing, were 150 to 200 TCR beta chains. According to reports, the classifier identified cytomegalovirus status with high specificity and sensitivity.

V gene TRBV4-3 combines with J gene TRBJ1-6, with D hard to call. The origin of this receptor is a man younger than 35 in good health and CMV-seronegative. The sample was PBMCs. The CDR3 protein is CASSQGSQNNSPLHF. The CDR3 region has the DNA TGCGCCAGCAGCCAAGGGTCACAGAACAATTCACCCCTCCACTTT.